This passage covers 31 T cell receptor beta chains from one sample sequenced in a study of blood T cells in healthy people across ages. For the second PCR, which ran for about 7 to 11 cycles, a sample-barcoded 5' primer and a J-beta primer mix were used. Using its own MiXCR run on the 5' RACE reads, TCRdb lists one record per CDR3 protein. This table holds around 1.7 million distinct CDR3 sequences, roughly 30% found once. Material for sequencing was blood. These receptors all stem from a woman aged 25 to 45 in good health.

This clonotype came up a few times. The chain carries TRBV28 and TRBJ1-5; TRBD1 agrees at 7 bases. The germline V gene has CDR1 MDHEN and CDR2 SYDVKM. V shed 6 bases and J 6 bases; nucleotides not matched to a gene: 2. The CDR3 length is 12 residues. CDR3 amino acids: CASRQGLQPQHF. Written as DNA, the CDR3 is TGTGCCAGCAGACAGGGGCTTCAGCCCCAGCATTTT.

This clonotype was recorded many times. The J gene is TRBJ2-5, the V gene TRBV10-3; perhaps TRBD2 as D (5 bases). The CDR3 loop spans 13 amino acids. The V end lost 4 bases, the J end lost 5 bases, and 11 bases lay between the germline ends. Germline V gives CDR1 ENHRY, CDR2 SYGVKD. CDR3 in amino acids: CAISGEGAETQYF. CDR3 nucleotides: TGTGCCATCAGTGGAGAGGGTGCGGAGACCCAGTACTTC.

This clonotype was observed a handful of times. The V call is TRBV12-5, the J call TRBJ1-5; TRBD1 is a possible D gene (6 bases). Germline V gene sequence: CDR1 LGHNT, CDR2 FRNRAP. The CDR3 is made up of 15 amino acids. V was pared by 2 bases and J by 1 base, with 9 bases between. Here the CDR3 DNA reads TGTGCTAGTGGTTTGATAACAGGGAGCAATCAGCCCCAGCATTTT. Residues: CASGLITGSNQPQHF.

The chain has TRBV15 and TRBJ2-3; 13 bases match TRBD2. Germline V gene lookup returns CDR1 LNHNV and CDR2 YYDKDF (reference sequence). CDR3 length equals 17 residues. Losses at the gene ends were 5 bases for V and 4 bases for J; bases not matched to a gene: 9. The CDR3 is CATSGMRLAGGSDTQYF. DNA of the CDR3: TGTGCCACCAGCGGGATGAGACTAGCGGGAGGATCAGATACGCAGTATTTT.

There are many counts of this clonotype. The V gene is TRBV10-3, the J gene TRBJ2-3; D may be TRBD2 (6 bases). Trimming cost V 4 bases and J 3 bases, with 20 bases left between them. CDR1 and CDR2 from the germline V gene are ENHRY and SYGVKD. This CDR3 has 17 residues. This CDR3 reads CAISVSPQSGYTDTQYF. The DNA for the CDR3 is TGTGCCATCAGTGTAAGCCCACAGAGCGGGTATACAGATACGCAGTATTTT.

Note on this clonotype: A much larger clonotype is one base distant, so this may be a read error. The V and J genes are TRBV7-2 and TRBJ2-6, with TRBD1 as a possible D gene (5 bases). The CDR3 is made up of 15 amino acids. Looked up from germline, CDR1 is SGHTA and CDR2 is FQGNSA. CDR3 amino acids: CASSTTAIGANVRTF. The CDR3 nucleotides are TGTGCCAGCAGCACAACGGCGATAGGGGCCAACGTCCGGACTTTC. Full variable domain (outside the CDR3, taken from reference TRBV7-2 and TRBJ2-6): GAGVSQSPSNKVTEKGKDVELRCDPISGHTALYWYRQSLGQGLEFLIYFQGNSAPDKSGLPSDRFSAERTGGSVSTLTIQRTQQEDSAVYLCASSTTAIGANVRTFGAGSRLTVL.

In its sample, this clonotype was seen once. The CDR3 sequence is CAWSAGLAGNEQFF. As DNA, the CDR3 is TGTGCCTGGAGTGCGGGACTAGCTGGGAATGAGCAGTTCTTC. This chain uses TRBV30 with TRBJ2-1; 9 bases are a match to TRBD2. The CDR3 sequence is 14 residues long. The ends lost 1 base at V and 7 bases at J; junction bases unmatched: 5. Per the germline V gene, CDR1 is GTSNPN and CDR2 is SVGIG (reference sequence).

J is TRBJ1-5 and V is TRBV9, with D perhaps TRBD1 (5 bases). Looked up from germline, CDR1 is SGDLS and CDR2 is YYNGEE. This CDR3 spans 15 amino acids. V was cut by 0 bases and J by 4 bases, with 11 bases left in between. CDR3 DNA: TGTGCCAGCAGCGTAGGGCAGGGATTTAATCAGCCCCAGCATTTT. Its translation is CASSVGQGFNQPQHF. Drawing the rest from reference TRBV9 and TRBJ1-5, the complete variable domain is DSGVTQTPKHLITATGQRVTLRCSPRSGDLSVYWYQQSLDQGLQFLIQYYNGEERAKGNILERFSAQQFPDLHSELNLSSLELGDSALYFCASSVGQGFNQPQHFGDGTRLSIL.

There are many counts of this clonotype. The chain carries TRBV7-2 and TRBJ2-6; D is undetermined. V dropped 0 bases and J dropped 1 base, with 4 bases sitting between them. Per the germline V gene, CDR1 is SGHTA and CDR2 is FQGNSA. The CDR3 spans 15 residues. For the CDR3, the DNA is TGTGCCAGCAGCTTAGCTAGGTCTGGGGCCAACGTCCTGACTTTC. It is translated as CASSLARSGANVLTF.

The chain links TRBV9 to TRBJ1-2; weak D call: TRBD1 (5 bases). Per the germline V gene, CDR1 is SGDLS and CDR2 is YYNGEE. The CDR3 sequence is 14 residues long. V lost 4 bases and J 7 bases, leaving 17 bases between the germline ends. For the CDR3, the DNA is TGTGCCAGCAGCCCAGATCTAGGGGAGAGTGGCTACACCTTC. This codes for CASSPDLGESGYTF.

The gene calls are TRBV7-9 and TRBJ2-1, with D perhaps matching TRBD1 (5 bases). V gave up 1 base and J gave up 3 bases, with 10 bases separating them. Per the germline V gene, CDR1 is SEHNR and CDR2 is FQNEAQ (reference sequence). The CDR3 consists of 15 residues. The CDR3: CASSLGREYYNEQFF. The CDR3 DNA reads as TGTGCCAGCAGCTTAGGCAGGGAATACTACAATGAGCAGTTCTTC.

The chain carries TRBV2 and TRBJ2-1; 8 bases are shared with TRBD1. The ends lost 6 bases at V and 2 bases at J; junction bases unmatched: 6. CDR1 is SNHLY, CDR2 FYNNEI, per germline. This CDR3 spans 15 amino acids. DNA for the CDR3: TGTGCCAGCAGGGTCAGGGGGCAAACCTACAATGAGCAGTTCTTC. It encodes CASRVRGQTYNEQFF. Complete variable domain (other parts from reference TRBV2 and TRBJ2-1): EPEVTQTPSHQVTQMGQEVILRCVPISNHLYFYWYRQILGQKVEFLVSFYNNEISEKSEIFDDQFSVERPDGSNFTLKIRSTKLEDSAMYFCASRVRGQTYNEQFFGPGTRLTVL.

This chain joins TRBV7-9 and TRBJ2-1; tentative D call: TRBD2 (6 bases). CDR3 size: 14 residues. Per germline, CDR1 SEHNR and CDR2 FQNEAQ (reference sequence). The germline V and J ends were trimmed by 7 bases and 5 bases, with 15 bases remaining between them. The CDR3 here is CASTLLGTDNEQFF. In nucleotides, the CDR3 is TGTGCCAGCACCCTGCTCGGGACTGACAATGAGCAGTTCTTC.

This clonotype appeared a single time. The V and J genes are TRBV20-1 and TRBJ2-4; D call uncertain. The CDR3 is 10 residues long. V gave up 5 bases and J gave up 13 bases, with 12 bases separating them. In germline, CDR1 is DFQATT, CDR2 SNEGSKA (reference sequence). The CDR3 protein is CSAPGKQQYF. DNA of the CDR3: TGCAGTGCTCCAGGTAAACAGCAGTACTTC.

This sequence joins TRBV24-1 and TRBJ1-2; D not resolved. V lost 6 bases, J lost 3 bases, and 4 bases lay in between. This CDR3 has 11 amino acids. CDR1 and CDR2 from the germline V gene are KGHDR and SFDVKD. CDR3 bases: TGTGCCACCAGTTCCGACTATGGCTACACCTTC. This encodes CATSSDYGYTF.

V and J are TRBV6-1 and TRBJ1-1, with 7 bases lining up with TRBD1. The V gene's germline CDR1 is MNHNS and CDR2 SASEGT. The V and J ends lost 8 bases and 2 bases, in that order; junction bases with no gene match: 8. The CDR3 is made up of 14 amino acids. The CDR3 nucleotides read TGTGCCAGCGTAGACAGGGCGGATAACACTGAAGCTTTCTTT. Protein sequence: CASVDRADNTEAFF.

This clonotype came up once. The chain combines TRBV7-2 with TRBJ2-3; 8 nucleotides match TRBD2. With V trimmed by 5 bases and J by 4 bases, 11 bases remained unmatched. Germline CDR1 SGHTA, CDR2 FQGNSA. This CDR3 has 16 residues. The CDR3 DNA reads as TGTGCCAGCAGCCATCGAACTAGCGGTTACGCAGATACGCAGTATTTT. It specifies CASSHRTSGYADTQYF.

A note on this clonotype: A much larger clonotype is one base distant, so this may be a read error. This chain uses TRBV10-3 with TRBJ2-5; 9 bases line up with TRBD1. The germline V gene has CDR1 ENHRY and CDR2 SYGVKD. The CDR3 runs 15 residues. In DNA, the CDR3 is TGTACCATCAGTGCGGGACAGGGAGGTGGGGAGACCCAGTACTTC. The encoded protein is CTISAGQGGGETQYF.

The chain uses TRBV19 and TRBJ1-6; possibly TRBD1 for D (6 bases). Germline V gene sequence: CDR1 LNHDA, CDR2 SQIVND (reference sequence). The CDR3 has 12 residues. Trimming removed 7 bases at V and 8 bases at J, with 9 bases between. The CDR3 reads CASTDSYSPLHF. The CDR3 bases are TGTGCCAGTACGGACAGTTATTCACCCCTCCACTTT.

This clonotype has just a few counts. This rearrangement joins TRBV9 to TRBJ1-5; unclear D gene. The ends were cut back, 3 bases at V and 6 bases at J, with 13 bases in the middle. The CDR3 consists of 14 residues. Germline V gene lookup returns CDR1 SGDLS and CDR2 YYNGEE. CDR3: CASSADGVRQPQHF. The CDR3, as DNA: TGTGCCAGCAGCGCCGACGGGGTTCGTCAGCCCCAGCATTTT.

V is TRBV7-6 and J is TRBJ2-5, with 7 positions matching TRBD1. The assigned J gene may be wrong: the sequence end matches TRBJ2-7 better. Looked up from germline, CDR1 is SGHVS and CDR2 is FNYEAQ. The CDR3 is 15 residues long. CDR3 DNA sequence: TGTGCCAGCAGCTTGAGGGGACAGATCAACTGCGAGCAGTACTTC. Encoded protein: CASSLRGQINCEQYF.

At least ten counts were recorded for this clonotype. The rearrangement joins TRBV7-9 to TRBJ1-2, with a weak D call TRBD1 (5 bases). With 3 bases removed from V and 4 bases from J, the gap between germline ends came to 12 bases. CDR1 is SEHNR and CDR2 is FQNEAQ in the germline V gene (reference sequence). CDR3 length: 14 residues. CDR3 loop: CASSFVDTLYGYTF. CDR3 bases: TGTGCCAGCAGCTTCGTGGACACGCTCTATGGCTACACCTTC.

This clonotype showed up just a few times. The chain joins TRBV28 to TRBJ2-5; possibly TRBD2 for D (7 bases). The germline CDR1 and CDR2 sequences are MDHEN and SYDVKM. The CDR3 spans 14 residues. V gave up 8 bases and J gave up 2 bases, with 15 bases separating them. In nucleotides, the CDR3 is TGTGCCAGCGGGGTCGGGGGGCTACAAGAGACCCAGTACTTC. Its translation: CASGVGGLQETQYF.

About this clonotype: Possible read error: a much larger clone is one base away. This sequence joins TRBV11-2 and TRBJ2-7; 9 bases are shared with TRBD2. CDR1 is SGHAT and CDR2 is FQNNGV in the germline V gene. This CDR3 comprises 15 residues. This chain's CDR3 is CACSKLAGLSYEQYF. CDR3 in DNA: TGTGCCTGCAGCAAACTAGCGGGCCTTTCCTACGAGCAGTACTTC.

The chain recombines TRBV7-9 with TRBJ2-7, with 9 bases aligning to TRBD1. V lost 5 bases, J lost 5 bases, and 10 bases stayed unmatched. The CDR3 sequence is 15 residues long. Germline V CDR1 and CDR2: SEHNR, FQNEAQ (reference sequence). CDR3 residues: CASSMLGTGLDEQYF. CDR3 coding DNA: TGTGCCAGCAGCATGTTGGGGACAGGGTTGGACGAGCAGTACTTC. Combining the CDR3 with reference TRBV7-9 and TRBJ2-7 gives the whole variable domain DTGVSQNPRHKITKRGQNVTFRCDPISEHNRLYWYRQTLGQGPEFLTYFQNEAQLEKSRLLSDRFSAERPKGSFSTLEIQRTEQGDSAMYLCASSMLGTGLDEQYFGPGTRLTVT.

This chain connects TRBV20-1 to TRBJ1-6; TRBD1 matches at 7 bases. The ends lost 5 bases at V and 3 bases at J; junction bases unmatched: 10. The CDR3 length is 16 residues. Germline V CDR1 and CDR2: DFQATT, SNEGSKA (reference sequence). This chain's CDR3 is CSARNRGRSYNSPLHF. Written as DNA, the CDR3 is TGCAGTGCTCGCAACAGGGGACGGAGCTATAATTCACCCCTCCACTTT.

This clonotype has only a few counts. The chain's CDR3 is CASSQGQPANYGYTF. In DNA, the CDR3 is TGTGCCAGCAGCCAGGGACAGCCGGCTAACTATGGCTACACCTTC. This chain links TRBV3-1 with TRBJ1-2, with 7 bases matching TRBD1. Losses at the gene ends were 3 bases for V and 0 bases for J; bases not matched to a gene: 4. This CDR3 has 15 amino acids. The germline V gene encodes CDR1 LGHDT and CDR2 YNNKEL (reference sequence).

The V and J genes are TRBV27 and TRBJ2-3; TRBD2 matches 10 bases. Germline values: CDR1 MNHEY, CDR2 SMNVEV (reference sequence). Trimming at V came to 5 bases and at J to 2 bases, leaving 7 bases not matched to a gene. The CDR3 extends over 16 amino acids. The CDR3 reads CASSVRAGGYTDTQYF. The CDR3 DNA sequence: TGTGCCAGCAGTGTCCGAGCGGGAGGGTACACAGATACGCAGTATTTT.

V gene TRBV20-1 combines with J gene TRBJ2-1, with 13 nucleotides matching TRBD2. The CDR3 is 20 residues long. CDR1 is DFQATT and CDR2 is SNEGSKA in the germline V gene (reference sequence). Trimming removed 1 base from V and 0 bases from J; junction bases left unmatched: 12. CDR3 in amino acids: CSARASMGLAGMSSYNEQFF. The CDR3 nucleotides read TGCAGTGCTAGAGCTTCGATGGGACTAGCGGGGATGAGCTCCTACAATGAGCAGTTCTTC.

This clonotype was counted only a few times. The V gene is TRBV6-5, the J gene TRBJ2-3, with D maybe TRBD1 (6 bases). Germline V lookup: CDR1 MNHEY, CDR2 SVGAGI. The CDR3 runs 15 residues. With 7 bases removed from V and 5 bases from J, the gap between germline ends came to 19 bases. CDR3 DNA sequence: TGTGCCAGCAAACGGGACACACGGCGTAGAGATACGCAGTATTTT. Residues: CASKRDTRRRDTQYF.

The J gene is TRBJ1-4, the V gene TRBV7-9; weak D call: TRBD1 (5 bases). Germline CDR1 reads SEHNR; CDR2 reads FQNEAQ (reference sequence). Trimming took off 4 bases at V and 3 bases at J, with 12 bases between the two ends. The CDR3 runs 15 residues. The CDR3 is CASSSYRGANEKLFF. The CDR3 region has the DNA TGTGCCAGCAGCTCATACCGGGGGGCTAATGAAAAACTGTTTTTT.